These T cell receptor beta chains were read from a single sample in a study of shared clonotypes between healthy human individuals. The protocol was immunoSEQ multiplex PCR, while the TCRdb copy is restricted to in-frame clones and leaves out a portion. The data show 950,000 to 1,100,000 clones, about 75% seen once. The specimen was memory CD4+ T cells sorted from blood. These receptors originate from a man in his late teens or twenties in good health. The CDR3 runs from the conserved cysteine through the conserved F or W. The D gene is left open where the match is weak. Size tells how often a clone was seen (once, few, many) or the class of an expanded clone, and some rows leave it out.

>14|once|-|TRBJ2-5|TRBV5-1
CASSSMGAPTAQYF
TGCGCCAGCAGCTCCATGGGGGCTCCGACGGCGCAGTACTTC
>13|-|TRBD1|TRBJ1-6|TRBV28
CASRLNRGSPLHF
TGTGCCAGCAGACTTAACAGGGGATCACCCCTCCACTTT
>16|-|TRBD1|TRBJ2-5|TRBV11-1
CASSRDRGPPEETQYF
TGTGCCAGCAGCCGGGACAGGGGGCCCCCAGAAGAGACCCAGTACTTC
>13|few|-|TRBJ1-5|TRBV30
CAWSVAGNQPQHF
TGTGCCTGGAGTGTTGCGGGTAATCAGCCCCAGCATTTT
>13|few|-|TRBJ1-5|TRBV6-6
CASSYSGTQPQHF
TGTGCCAGCAGTTACTCGGGGACCCAGCCCCAGCATTTT
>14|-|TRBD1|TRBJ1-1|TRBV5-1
CASSPTGEHTEAFF
TGCGCCAGCAGCCCGACAGGGGAGCACACTGAAGCTTTCTTT
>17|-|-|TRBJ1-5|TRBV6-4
CASRVTTDIYSNQPQHF
TGTGCCAGCAGGGTTACGACAGACATCTATAGCAATCAGCCCCAGCATTTT
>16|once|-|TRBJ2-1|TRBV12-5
CASGLRSGSSYNEQFF
TGTGCTAGTGGTTTGCGATCGGGGAGCTCCTACAATGAGCAGTTCTTC
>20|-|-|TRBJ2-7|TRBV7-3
CASSPLRANGPSVPSYEQYF
TGTGCCAGCAGCCCGCTCCGGGCGAACGGACCTAGCGTCCCCTCCTACGAGCAGTACTTC
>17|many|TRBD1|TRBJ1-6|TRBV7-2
CASSSRTGGGHNSPLHF
TGTGCCAGCAGCTCCCGGACAGGGGGAGGGCATAATTCACCCCTCCACTTT
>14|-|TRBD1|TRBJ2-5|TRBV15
CATSMFDREETQYF
TGTGCCACCAGCATGTTCGACAGGGAAGAGACCCAGTACTTC
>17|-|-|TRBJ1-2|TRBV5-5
CASSQLSDRDIRYGYTF
TGTGCCAGCAGCCAGCTCTCCGACCGGGACATTCGCTATGGCTACACCTTC
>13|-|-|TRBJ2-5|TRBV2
CASDIGGGVTQYF
TGTGCCAGCGACATCGGAGGTGGTGTGACCCAGTACTTC
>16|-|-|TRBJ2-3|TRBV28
CASSRPPGSRTNTQYF
TGTGCCAGCAGTCGACCCCCAGGCAGCCGCACAAATACGCAGTATTTT
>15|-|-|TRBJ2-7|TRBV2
CASRDRQKSYGEQYF
TGTGCCAGCAGGGACCGACAGAAGAGCTACGGCGAGCAGTACTTC
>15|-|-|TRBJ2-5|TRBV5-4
CASSRGDRNQETQYF
TGTGCCAGCAGTCGCGGAGACAGAAACCAAGAGACCCAGTACTTC
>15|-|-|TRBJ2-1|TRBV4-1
CASSQDQVRDNEQFF
TGCGCCAGCAGCCAAGATCAGGTCAGGGACAATGAGCAGTTCTTC
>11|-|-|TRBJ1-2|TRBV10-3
CARYSGDGYTF
TGTGCCAGGTATTCAGGCGATGGCTACACCTTC
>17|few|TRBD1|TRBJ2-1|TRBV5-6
CASSLGQGSRSYNEQFF
TGTGCCAGCAGCTTGGGACAGGGGTCCCGCTCCTACAATGAGCAGTTCTTC
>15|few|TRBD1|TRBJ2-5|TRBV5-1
CASSPRQGNQETQYF
TGCGCCAGCAGCCCACGACAGGGGAACCAAGAGACCCAGTACTTC
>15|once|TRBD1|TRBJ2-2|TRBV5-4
CASSLQGARTGELFF
TGTGCCAGCAGCTTACAGGGGGCGCGAACCGGGGAGCTGTTTTTT
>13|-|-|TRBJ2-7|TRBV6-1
CASSENSGASTYF
TGTGCCAGCAGTGAAAACTCTGGGGCTAGCACGTACTTC
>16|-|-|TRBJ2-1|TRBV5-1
CASSFRGVPPYNEQFF
TGCGCCAGCAGCTTCCGCGGGGTACCCCCCTACAATGAGCAGTTCTTC
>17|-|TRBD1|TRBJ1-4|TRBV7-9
CASSPRGGQGTNEKLFF
TGTGCCAGCAGCCCTAGAGGGGGACAGGGGACTAATGAAAAACTGTTTTTT
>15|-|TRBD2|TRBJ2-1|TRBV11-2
CASSISGGSYNEQFF
TGTGCCAGCAGCATCAGCGGGGGGTCCTACAATGAGCAGTTCTTC
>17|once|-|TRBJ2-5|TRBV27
CASSPAKWMAGPQTQYF
TGTGCCAGCAGTCCTGCTAAATGGATGGCGGGACCTCAGACCCAGTACTTC
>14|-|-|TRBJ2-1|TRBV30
CAWSRGGRDNEQFF
TGTGCCTGGAGTAGGGGGGGCCGAGACAATGAGCAGTTCTTC
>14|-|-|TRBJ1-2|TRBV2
CASTTTASNYGYTF
TGTGCCAGCACTACGACGGCTTCTAACTATGGCTACACCTTC
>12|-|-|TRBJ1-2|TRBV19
CASSAQESGYTF
TGTGCCAGTAGCGCACAGGAGTCGGGCTACACCTTC
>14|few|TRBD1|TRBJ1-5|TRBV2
CASSLQGAVEPQHF
TGTGCCAGCAGTTTACAGGGGGCGGTGGAGCCCCAGCATTTT
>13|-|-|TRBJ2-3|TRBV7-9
CASSLAGLDTQYF
TGTGCCAGCAGCCTTGCGGGGTTAGATACGCAGTATTTT
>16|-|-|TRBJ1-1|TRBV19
CATSSRGILGGTEAFF
TGTGCCACCAGTTCCCGAGGGATCCTGGGTGGGACTGAAGCTTTCTTT
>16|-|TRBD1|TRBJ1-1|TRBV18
CASYSGQGAGNTEAFF
TGTGCCAGCTACTCCGGACAGGGAGCGGGGAACACTGAAGCTTTCTTT
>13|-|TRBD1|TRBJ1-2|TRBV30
CASAGQAYYGYTF
TGTGCCTCGGCGGGACAGGCCTACTATGGCTACACCTTC
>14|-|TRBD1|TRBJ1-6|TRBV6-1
CASSGTGGTSPLHF
TGTGCCAGCAGTGGGACAGGAGGCACGTCACCCCTCCACTTT
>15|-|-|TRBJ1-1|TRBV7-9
CASSFWGGAISEAFF
TGTGCCAGCAGCTTTTGGGGGGGCGCGATCTCTGAAGCTTTCTTT
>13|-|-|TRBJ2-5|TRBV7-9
CASSWGLAETQYF
TGTGCCAGCAGCTGGGGGCTAGCAGAGACCCAGTACTTC
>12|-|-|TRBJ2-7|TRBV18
CASSPRGGEQYF
TGTGCCAGCTCACCACGGGGTGGGGAGCAGTACTTC
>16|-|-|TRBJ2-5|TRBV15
CATSPDRPGGQETQYF
TGTGCCACCAGCCCTGACAGACCCGGGGGCCAAGAGACCCAGTACTTC
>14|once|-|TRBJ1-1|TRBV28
CASSRGGQNTEAFF
TGTGCCAGCAGCCGGGGGGGCCAAAACACTGAAGCTTTCTTT
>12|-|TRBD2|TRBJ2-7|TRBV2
CASSPSGREQYF
TGTGCCAGCAGCCCTAGCGGGCGCGAGCAGTACTTC
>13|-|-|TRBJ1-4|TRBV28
CASSSQGGEKLFF
TGTGCCAGCAGTTCCCAGGGTGGTGAAAAACTGTTTTTT
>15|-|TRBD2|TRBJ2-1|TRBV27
CASSPGLAGYNEQFF
TGTGCCAGCAGTCCCGGACTAGCGGGCTACAATGAGCAGTTCTTC
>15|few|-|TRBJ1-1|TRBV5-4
CASSLGRRVNTEAFF
TGTGCCAGCAGCTTGGGGCGCAGGGTGAACACTGAAGCTTTCTTT
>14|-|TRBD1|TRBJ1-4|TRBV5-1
CASSFTGGNEKLFF
TGCGCCAGCAGCTTTACAGGGGGGAATGAAAAACTGTTTTTT
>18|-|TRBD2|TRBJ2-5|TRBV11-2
CASSLVLAGGQIQETQYF
TGTGCCAGCAGCTTAGTCCTAGCGGGGGGACAAATACAAGAGACCCAGTACTTC
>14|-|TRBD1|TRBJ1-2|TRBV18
CASSPGQGVYGYTF
TGTGCCAGCTCCCCCGGTCAGGGGGTCTATGGCTACACCTTC
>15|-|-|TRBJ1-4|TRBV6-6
CASSYQGLDNEKLFF
TGTGCCAGCAGTTATCAAGGGTTAGATAATGAAAAACTGTTTTTT
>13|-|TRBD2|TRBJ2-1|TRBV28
CASSPRGRDEQFF
TGTGCCAGCAGCCCTAGAGGGAGGGATGAGCAGTTCTTC
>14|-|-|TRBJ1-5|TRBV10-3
CAISEGGSNQPQHF
TGTGCCATCAGTGAAGGTGGGAGCAATCAGCCCCAGCATTTT
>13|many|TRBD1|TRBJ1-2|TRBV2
CASKLQGADGYTF
TGTGCCAGCAAGTTGCAGGGGGCGGATGGCTACACCTTC
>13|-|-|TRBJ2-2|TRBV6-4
CASSEQETGELFF
TGTGCCAGCAGTGAGCAGGAAACCGGGGAGCTGTTTTTT